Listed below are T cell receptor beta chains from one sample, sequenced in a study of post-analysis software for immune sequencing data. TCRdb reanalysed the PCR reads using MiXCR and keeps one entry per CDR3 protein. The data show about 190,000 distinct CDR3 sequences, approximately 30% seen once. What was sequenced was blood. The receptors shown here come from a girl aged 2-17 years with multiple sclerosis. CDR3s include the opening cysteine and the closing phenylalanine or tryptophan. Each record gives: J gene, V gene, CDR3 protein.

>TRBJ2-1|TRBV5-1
CASRHNQGGDNEQFF
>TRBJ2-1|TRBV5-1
CASSISARAYNEQFF
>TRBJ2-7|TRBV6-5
CASSTPGQRYEQYF
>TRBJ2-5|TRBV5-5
CASSSARVEGTQYF
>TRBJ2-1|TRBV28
CASISGSEYNEQFF
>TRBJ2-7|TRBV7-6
CASSLRQGEGYEQYF
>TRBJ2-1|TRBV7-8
CASSPRQINEQFF
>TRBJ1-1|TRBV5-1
CASSLGDRGLGTEAFF
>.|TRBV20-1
CSARDFAGTYEQYF
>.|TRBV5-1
CASSFRDREQETQFF
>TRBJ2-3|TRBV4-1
CASSQEGSRTDTQYF
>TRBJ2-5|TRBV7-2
CASSPPPEQETQYF
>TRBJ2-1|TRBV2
CASKAGASGNEQFF
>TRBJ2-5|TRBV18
CASSPLSSAREQQTQYF
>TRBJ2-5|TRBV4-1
CASSQEYRDMETQYF
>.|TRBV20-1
CSARTRQTYEQYF
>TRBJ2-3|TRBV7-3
CASSPGPPDTQYF
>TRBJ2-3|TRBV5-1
CASSKGQFATDTQYF
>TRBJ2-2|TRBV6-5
CASTPRQGRTGELFF
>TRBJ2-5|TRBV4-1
CASSQEDRRQTQYF
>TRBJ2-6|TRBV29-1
CSVPGRLTSGANVRTF
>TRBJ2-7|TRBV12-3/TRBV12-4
CASSLIYEQYF
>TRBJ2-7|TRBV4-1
CASSPPGKTYEQYF
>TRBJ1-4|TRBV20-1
CSAPEGHEKLFF
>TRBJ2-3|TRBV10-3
CAISEGGFGDTQYF
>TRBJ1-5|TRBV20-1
CSRQGEGNQPQHF
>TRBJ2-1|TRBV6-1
CASSEKRAEQFF
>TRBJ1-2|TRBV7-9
CASSSTGGWNGYTF
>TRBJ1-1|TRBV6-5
CASSALQGGGTEAFF
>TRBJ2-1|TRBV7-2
CASSPGTSRANEQFF
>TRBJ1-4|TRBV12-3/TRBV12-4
CASSFPNTGEKLFF
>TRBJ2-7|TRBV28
CASSPRFWGAEVYEQYF
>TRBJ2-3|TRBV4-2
CASSQGTSGTSTDTQYF
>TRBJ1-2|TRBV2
CASSPRSQGYGYTF
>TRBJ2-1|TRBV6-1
CASSSKLAGGSSSYNEQFF
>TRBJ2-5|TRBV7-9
CASSSGQGEETQYF
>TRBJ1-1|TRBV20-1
CSARSPSGDTEAFF
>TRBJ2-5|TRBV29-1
CSVVWLAGGETQYF
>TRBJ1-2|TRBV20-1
CSDPDRNPYGYTF
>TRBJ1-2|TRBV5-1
CASSFVPYGYTF
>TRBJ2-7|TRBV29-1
CSAGGGSSYEQYF
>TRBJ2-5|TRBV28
CASSLALNREETQYF
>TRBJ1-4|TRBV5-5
CASGTGNEKLFF
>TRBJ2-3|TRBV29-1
CSAIKAGRGDTQYF
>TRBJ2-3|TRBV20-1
CSAEWQGTSTDTQYF
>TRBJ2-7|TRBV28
CASSYPPGGERSYERYF
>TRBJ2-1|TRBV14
CASSQDVGVAIDEQFF